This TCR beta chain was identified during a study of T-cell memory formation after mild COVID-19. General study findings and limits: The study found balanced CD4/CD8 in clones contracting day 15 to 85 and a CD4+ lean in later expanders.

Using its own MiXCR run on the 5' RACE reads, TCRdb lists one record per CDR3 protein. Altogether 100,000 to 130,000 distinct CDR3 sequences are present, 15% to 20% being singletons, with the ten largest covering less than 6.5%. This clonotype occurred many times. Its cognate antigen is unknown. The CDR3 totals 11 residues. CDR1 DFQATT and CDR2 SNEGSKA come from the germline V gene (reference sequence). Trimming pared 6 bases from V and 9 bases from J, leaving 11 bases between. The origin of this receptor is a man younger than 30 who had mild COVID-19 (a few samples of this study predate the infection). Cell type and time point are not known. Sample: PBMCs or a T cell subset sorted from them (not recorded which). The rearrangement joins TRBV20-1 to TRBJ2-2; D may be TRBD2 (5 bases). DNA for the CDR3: TGCAGTGCAGCACGGGGTAGGGAGCTGTTTTTT. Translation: CSAARGRELFF.